Each of the 23 T cell receptor beta chains below was sequenced from the same sample in a study of CD8 T cells in ankylosing spondylitis (TCRdb year 2017). Library preparation employed 5' RACE. Sequencer: Illumina HiSeq 2500. The raw public data were reprocessed by TCRdb itself: fastp quality trimming at Q25, MiXCR clonotype calling, in-frame beta chains only. Rows with a matching CDR3 protein are joined into one entry that keeps the most common DNA and genes. The sample table holds 150,000 or so distinct CDR3 sequences, of which 9.8% were seen once. Clones ranked in the top ten supply about 16% of the sample. Specimen: blood, either unsorted or a sorted T cell fraction (not recorded which). These receptors originate from a female donor with ankylosing spondylitis or in good health (not recorded which).

The chain is built from TRBV15 and TRBJ2-3, with D uncertain. The CDR3 spans 14 residues. Trimming removed 4 bases at V and 2 bases at J, with 10 bases between. Germline V gene data show CDR1 as LNHNV and CDR2 as YYDKDF (reference sequence). This chain's CDR3 is CATSIGLDTDTQYF. For the CDR3, the DNA is TGTGCCACCAGCATAGGTCTAGACACAGATACGCAGTATTTT.

The chain joins TRBV7-9 to TRBJ2-1; D call uncertain. V gave up 1 base and J gave up 4 bases, with 14 bases separating them. This CDR3 comprises 16 residues. Germline V gives CDR1 SEHNR, CDR2 FQNEAQ (reference sequence). The CDR3 bases are TGTGCCAGCAGCTTAGAGAGAAGGCCTAGTTACAATGAGCAGTTCTTC. Protein: CASSLERRPSYNEQFF.

In this sample, this clonotype turned up a few times. The chain combines TRBV19 with TRBJ1-1; D is uncertain. CDR3 length: 13 amino acids. CDR1 is LNHDA and CDR2 is SQIVND in the germline V gene (reference sequence). Trimming removed 4 bases at V and 4 bases at J, with 10 bases between. CDR3 in amino acids: CASSTGPFTEAFF. The DNA of the CDR3 is TGTGCCAGTAGTACTGGGCCATTCACTGAAGCTTTCTTT.

This clonotype has ten or more counts. This chain links TRBV11-2 with TRBJ2-5; TRBD1 is a possible D gene (7 bases). Germline CDR1 is SGHAT and CDR2 is FQNNGV. The ends were cut back, 5 bases at V and 4 bases at J, with 11 bases in the middle. CDR3 length: 13 amino acids. The CDR3: CASSQGGPETQYF. The CDR3 DNA is TGTGCCAGCAGCCAGGGGGGCCCAGAGACCCAGTACTTC.

The CDR3 DNA reads as TGTGCCACCAGTGAAAACAATGAGCAGTTCTTC. Its protein product is CATSENNEQFF. The chain recombines TRBV24-1 with TRBJ2-1; D uncertain. Trimming stripped 4 bases from V and 5 bases from J, with 2 bases between. The CDR3 runs 11 residues. Germline-derived CDR1 and CDR2 are KGHDR and SFDVKD.

In this sample, this clonotype turned up a few times. The chain carries TRBV5-5 and TRBJ2-7; D not certain. CDR3 size: 14 residues. Germline values: CDR1 SGHKS, CDR2 YYEKEE (reference sequence). V lost 0 bases and J 2 bases, leaving 9 bases between the germline ends. The CDR3 nucleotides are TGTGCCAGCAGCTTGGCCGGAATACCCTACGAGCAGTACTTC. Protein sequence: CASSLAGIPYEQYF.

V gene TRBV5-5 combines with J gene TRBJ1-3, with D maybe TRBD1 (5 bases). The CDR3 extends over 14 amino acids. Between the trimmed V and J ends, which lost 6 bases and 2 bases, there was a span of 12 bases. From germline, CDR1 is SGHKS and CDR2 YYEKEE (reference sequence). This chain's CDR3 is CASNGGPPGNTIYF. CDR3 DNA: TGTGCCAGCAACGGGGGTCCCCCTGGAAACACCATATATTTT.

In DNA, the CDR3 is TGTGCCAGCAGCCCCCGACAGGACTACGAGCAGTACTTC. This gives the protein CASSPRQDYEQYF. V and J are TRBV4-2 and TRBJ2-7; possible D gene TRBD1, 6 bases. Trimming took off 4 bases at V and 3 bases at J, with 10 bases between the two ends. Per germline, CDR1 LGHNA and CDR2 YNFKEQ. This CDR3 is 13 amino acids long.

The chain uses TRBV4-3 and TRBJ1-4; TRBD1 is a possible D gene (6 bases). This CDR3 contains 14 residues. CDR1 and CDR2 from the germline V gene are LGHNA and YSLEER. With 0 bases removed from V and 12 bases from J, the gap between germline ends came to 14 bases. The CDR3 nucleotides are TGCGCCAGCAGCCAAGATCGGGGGCCTGGGGAACTGTTTTTT. Its translation is CASSQDRGPGELFF.

The chain combines TRBV7-6 with TRBJ2-1; D not resolved. V gave up 5 bases and J gave up 5 bases, with 13 bases separating them. The CDR3 contains 14 residues. Germline-derived CDR1 and CDR2 are SGHVS and FNYEAQ. The CDR3 nucleotides read TGTGCCAGCAGCCCCACCATAGTTCACAATGAGCAGTTCTTC. Protein: CASSPTIVHNEQFF.

Written as DNA, the CDR3 is TGTGCCAGCAGCCCAGGCCCAGCGGGTGGCACTGAAGCTTTCTTT. Its translation is CASSPGPAGGTEAFF. The V gene is TRBV7-6, the J gene TRBJ1-1; D is unresolved. The CDR3 length is 15 residues. Trimming cost V 5 bases and J 4 bases, with 17 bases left between them. The V gene's germline CDR1 is SGHVS and CDR2 FNYEAQ.

For this clonotype: At one boundary the junction diverges from the germline segment, which might be a read error. The chain recombines TRBV7-7 with TRBJ2-2, with 7 bases that match TRBD1. This CDR3 contains 15 residues. The V gene's germline CDR1 is SSHAT and CDR2 FNYEAQ (reference sequence). The DNA for the CDR3 is TGTGCTAGCAGCCTGGGACAGTCGGGCACCGGGGAGCTGTTTTTT. It codes for CASSLGQSGTGELFF.

V and J are TRBV28 and TRBJ2-7; 10 bases match TRBD2. Germline CDR1 is MDHEN and CDR2 is SYDVKM. This CDR3 has 15 residues. V lost 5 bases and J lost 0; bases outside the gene matches: 4. CDR3 residues: CASSTGTSASYEQYF. CDR3 bases: TGTGCCAGCAGTACCGGGACTAGCGCCTCCTACGAGCAGTACTTC.

The rearrangement uses TRBV5-1 and TRBJ2-3; 8 bases map to TRBD2. This CDR3 spans 14 amino acids. Germline-derived CDR1 and CDR2 are SGHRS and YFSETQ. V gave up 3 bases and J gave up 0 bases; unmatched junction bases: 0. The CDR3 sequence: CASSSSGSTDTQYF. In DNA form, the CDR3 reads TGCGCCAGCAGCTCTAGCGGGAGCACAGATACGCAGTATTTT.

Concerning this clonotype: This may arise from a read error, as a much more abundant clone is one base away. The chain carries TRBV10-3 and TRBJ2-3, with 14 bases lining up with TRBD2. CDR3 length: 17 residues. The V gene's germline CDR1 is ENHRY and CDR2 SYGVKD. The CDR3 sequence: CAVSDPRTSGRRDTQYF. The CDR3 bases are TGTGCCGTCAGTGATCCCAGGACTAGCGGGAGGAGGGATACGCAGTATTTT.

This chain connects TRBV4-3 to TRBJ1-4; D is ambiguous. Germline CDR1 reads LGHNA; CDR2 reads YSLEER. This CDR3 spans 15 amino acids. V lost 0 bases and J lost 8, with 13 bases in between. The CDR3 is CASSQDSLSEEKLFF. CDR3 coding DNA: TGCGCCAGCAGCCAAGATTCCCTCTCGGAGGAAAAACTGTTTTTT.

As to this clonotype: A much larger clone differs from this one at a single base, so this may be a read error. The chain couples TRBV12-3 or TRBV12-4 to TRBJ2-1; maybe TRBD2 (5 bases). The CDR3 has 13 amino acids. This CDR3 reads CVSSPISRDEQFF. The CDR3 nucleotides are TGTGTCAGCAGTCCCATTTCGAGGGATGAGCAGTTCTTC.

This clonotype was counted between two and nine times. The gene calls are TRBV2 and TRBJ2-1; a possible D gene is TRBD2 (5 bases). The length of the CDR3 is 14 residues. V was cut by 7 bases and J by 0 bases, with 10 bases left in between. Germline V gene data show CDR1 as SNHLY and CDR2 as FYNNEI. The CDR3 here is CASMREGSYNEQFF. The DNA for the CDR3 is TGTGCCAGCATGAGGGAAGGCTCCTACAATGAGCAGTTCTTC.

This clonotype was counted many times. The rearrangement joins TRBV7-9 to TRBJ2-7; tentative D call: TRBD2 (6 bases). CDR1 is SEHNR and CDR2 is FQNEAQ in the germline V gene (reference sequence). The CDR3 has 14 amino acids. V lost 4 bases and J lost 2, with 12 bases in between. CDR3 amino acids: CASSSPRRAYEQYF. The DNA for the CDR3 is TGTGCCAGCAGCTCCCCCCGGAGGGCCTACGAGCAGTACTTC.

This clonotype has more than one count but fewer than ten. The V and J genes are TRBV15 and TRBJ1-2; tentatively, D is TRBD1 (6 bases). Trimming cost V 5 bases and J 2 bases, with 12 bases left between them. CDR1 is LNHNV, CDR2 YYDKDF, per germline (reference sequence). This CDR3 has 14 residues. The CDR3 spells CATSHSQGNYGYTF. CDR3 sequence (DNA): TGTGCCACCAGCCACTCTCAGGGGAACTATGGCTACACCTTC. The variable domain in full, with the rest retrieved from reference TRBV15 and TRBJ1-2, is DAMVIQNPRYQVTQFGKPVTLSCSQTLNHNVMYWYQQKSSQAPKLLFHYYDKDFNNEADTPDNFQSRRPNTSFCFLDIRSPGLGDTAMYLCATSHSQGNYGYTFGSGTRLTVV.

This clonotype appeared many times. V gene TRBV25-1 combines with J gene TRBJ1-5; D may be TRBD1 (5 bases). Germline CDR1 and CDR2: MGHDK and SYGVNS. The CDR3 has 13 residues. Trimming took off 6 bases at V and 0 bases at J, with 6 bases between the two ends. CDR3 sequence reads: CASRGTSNQPQHF. DNA for the CDR3: TGTGCCAGCAGGGGGACTAGCAATCAGCCCCAGCATTTT.

This chain joins TRBV9 and TRBJ2-2; D is perhaps TRBD2 (5 bases). Germline V gene sequence: CDR1 SGDLS, CDR2 YYNGEE. V dropped 0 bases and J dropped 6 bases, with 12 bases sitting between them. The CDR3 is made up of 15 amino acids. The CDR3 reads CASSVGQGSAGELFF. As DNA, the CDR3 is TGTGCCAGCAGCGTAGGACAAGGGAGTGCCGGGGAGCTGTTTTTT. Filled out from reference TRBV9 and TRBJ2-2, the complete variable domain reads DSGVTQTPKHLITATGQRVTLRCSPRSGDLSVYWYQQSLDQGLQFLIQYYNGEERAKGNILERFSAQQFPDLHSELNLSSLELGDSALYFCASSVGQGSAGELFFGEGSRLTVL.

This clonotype has only a few counts. The V gene is TRBV4-1, the J gene TRBJ1-1, with D possibly matching TRBD1 (5 bases). This CDR3 has 13 residues. V lost 3 bases and J lost 6, with 11 bases in between. Germline values: CDR1 MGHRA, CDR2 YSYEKL. CDR3: CASSHGDDPEAFF. In DNA form, the CDR3 reads TGCGCCAGCAGCCACGGGGACGACCCTGAAGCTTTCTTT.